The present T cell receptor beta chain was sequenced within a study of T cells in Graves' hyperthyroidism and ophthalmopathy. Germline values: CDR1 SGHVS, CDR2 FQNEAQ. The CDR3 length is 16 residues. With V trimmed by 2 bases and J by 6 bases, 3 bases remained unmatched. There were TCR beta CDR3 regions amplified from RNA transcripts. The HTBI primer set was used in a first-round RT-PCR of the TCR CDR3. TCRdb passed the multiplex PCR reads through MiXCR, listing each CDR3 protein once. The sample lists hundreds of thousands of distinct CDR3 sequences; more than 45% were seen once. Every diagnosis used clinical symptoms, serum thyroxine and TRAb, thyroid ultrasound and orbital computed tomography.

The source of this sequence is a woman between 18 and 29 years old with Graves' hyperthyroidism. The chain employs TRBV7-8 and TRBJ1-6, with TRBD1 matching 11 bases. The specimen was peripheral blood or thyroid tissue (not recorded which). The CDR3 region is CASSLSGTGGNSPLHF. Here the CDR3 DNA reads TGTGCCAGCAGCTTATCCGGGACAGGGGGTAATTCACCCCTCCACTTT.